A selection of T cell receptor beta chains follows, all from one sample in a study of blood T cell repertoires in COVID-19. This table comes from immunoSEQ multiplex PCR, and its TCRdb copy is limited to in-frame clones, with some not included. Altogether approximately 150,000 clones are present, about 85% being singletons, with the ten largest covering roughly 2.6%. Sequencing was performed on peripheral blood. These receptors all come from a human donor with acute or convalescent COVID-19. The donor label of this sample is uncertain. Each CDR3 is given with its conserved first and last residue. The D gene is left open where the match is weak. Not all rows give a size; the values are once, few, many and, for expanded clones, a class.

j_gene: TRBJ1-2; len: 15; d_gene: -; abundance: few; v_gene: TRBV7-9; CDR3aa: CASSSSLEANYGYTF; CDR3nt: TGTGCCAGCAGCTCATCTTTGGAGGCTAACTATGGCTACACCTTC
j_gene: TRBJ1-4; len: 14; d_gene: TRBD1; abundance: -; v_gene: TRBV28; CDR3aa: CASSSGTGVEKLFF; CDR3nt: TGTGCCAGCAGCTCCGGGACAGGGGTAGAAAAACTGTTTTTT
j_gene: TRBJ2-4; len: 14; d_gene: -; abundance: -; v_gene: TRBV14; CDR3aa: CASSRNRDGNIQYF; CDR3nt: TGTGCCAGCAGCCGGAACAGGGATGGGAACATTCAGTACTTC
j_gene: TRBJ2-1; len: 14; d_gene: TRBD2; abundance: -; v_gene: TRBV19; CDR3aa: CASSRTSGINEQFF; CDR3nt: TGTGCCAGTAGTAGGACTAGCGGGATCAATGAGCAGTTCTTC
j_gene: TRBJ2-7; len: 12; d_gene: -; abundance: -; v_gene: TRBV5-1; CDR3aa: CASSLTVYEQYF; CDR3nt: TGCGCCAGCAGCTTGACAGTCTACGAGCAGTACTTC
j_gene: TRBJ1-1; len: 13; d_gene: TRBD1; abundance: -; v_gene: TRBV5-5; CDR3aa: CASSSKGAGIAFF; CDR3nt: TGTGCCAGCAGCTCCAAGGGGGCAGGGATCGCTTTCTTT
j_gene: TRBJ2-7; len: 16; d_gene: -; abundance: -; v_gene: TRBV7-2; CDR3aa: CASSLTKRSGDYEQYF; CDR3nt: TGTGCCAGCAGCTTAACTAAACGAAGCGGTGACTACGAGCAGTACTTC
j_gene: TRBJ2-2; len: 16; d_gene: TRBD1; abundance: -; v_gene: TRBV25-1; CDR3aa: CASSDRNRGNTGELFF; CDR3nt: TGTGCCAGCAGTGACCGAAACAGGGGGAACACCGGGGAGCTGTTTTTT
j_gene: TRBJ1-2; len: 17; d_gene: -; abundance: -; v_gene: TRBV5-1; CDR3aa: CASSGGSTAGVNYGYTF; CDR3nt: TGCGCCAGCAGCGGGGGCTCGACGGCAGGGGTCAACTATGGCTACACCTTC
j_gene: TRBJ2-3; len: 15; d_gene: TRBD2; abundance: -; v_gene: TRBV6-5; CDR3aa: CASSSPRGVTDTQYF; CDR3nt: TGTGCCAGCAGCTCCCCACGGGGGGTCACAGATACGCAGTATTTT
j_gene: TRBJ2-7; len: 14; d_gene: -; abundance: -; v_gene: TRBV3-1/TRBV3-2; CDR3aa: CASSQDGGGYEQYF; CDR3nt: TGTGCCAGCAGCCAAGATGGCGGAGGTTACGAGCAGTACTTC
j_gene: TRBJ1-2; len: 15; d_gene: TRBD1; abundance: -; v_gene: TRBV24-1; CDR3aa: CATSPGQGFVGGYTF; CDR3nt: TGTGCCACCAGTCCGGGACAGGGTTTCGTAGGCGGCTACACCTTC
j_gene: TRBJ1-2; len: 15; d_gene: TRBD1; abundance: -; v_gene: TRBV13; CDR3aa: CASSLGDRGRGGYTF; CDR3nt: TGTGCCAGCAGCTTAGGGGACAGGGGGCGCGGAGGCTACACCTTC
j_gene: TRBJ2-1; len: 14; d_gene: TRBD2; abundance: -; v_gene: TRBV19; CDR3aa: CASSRGLAYNEQFF; CDR3nt: TGTGCCAGTAGTAGGGGACTAGCCTACAATGAGCAGTTCTTC
j_gene: TRBJ1-2; len: 15; d_gene: -; abundance: -; v_gene: TRBV12-2; CDR3aa: CASRFSRDRTYGYTF; CDR3nt: TGTGCAAGTCGCTTCTCCCGGGACAGGACCTATGGCTACACCTTC
j_gene: TRBJ2-5; len: 16; d_gene: -; abundance: -; v_gene: TRBV4-2; CDR3aa: CASSQEGGGARETQYF; CDR3nt: TGTGCCAGCAGCCAAGAAGGAGGGGGGGCCCGGGAGACCCAGTACTTC